The T cell receptor (beta chain) described here comes from a study of blood T cells in healthy people across ages. The overall study: T cells yielded about one barcoded beta molecule per two cells through template switching.

The V gene's germline CDR1 is MNHEY and CDR2 SVGAGI. The CDR3 consists of 13 residues. With a J-beta primer mix and a sample-barcoded 5' primer, a second PCR ran about 7 to 11 cycles. TCRdb re-called the 5' RACE reads through MiXCR, storing one row per CDR3 protein. The table has over a million distinct CDR3 sequences, 40% to 50% seen once. Study results and caveats: Versus aged donors, long-lived donors had higher diversity and more naive CD4+ cells. CMV status of donors was not determined, possibly confounding expanded clonotype changes.

PBMCs were isolated at a quantity of at least 6 million per sample. Note on this clonotype: Its antigen is currently unknown. A much larger clonotype is one base distant, so this may be a read error.

Sequenced material: blood. This chain uses TRBV6-5 with TRBJ2-3, with D unresolved. The TCR originated in a woman under 30 in good health. The CDR3 DNA reads as TGTGCCGGCAGTTACTCGACTGGGAATACGCAGTATTTT. Its translation is CAGSYSTGNTQYF.